The 25 T cell receptor beta chains below come from one sample, sequenced in a study of blood T cells in healthy people across ages. The authors ran a second PCR of about 6 to 11 cycles using a sample-barcoded 5' primer and a J-beta primer mix. TCRdb redid the calling of the 5' RACE reads with MiXCR, one entry per CDR3 protein. The sample shows some 850,000 distinct CDR3 sequences, 20% to 30% of them seen only once. This sample was also put to use in a study of T cells of mothers and their children.

The sequencing input was blood. The receptors come from a boy between 5 and 17 years old in good health.

This clonotype has only a few counts. The V and J genes are TRBV7-9 and TRBJ2-1; TRBD1 agrees at 8 bases. The end of the DNA aligns better with TRBJ2-5, so the J call may be wrong. The germline V gene has CDR1 SEHNR and CDR2 FQNEAQ (reference sequence). The CDR3 spans 14 residues. Written as DNA, the CDR3 is TGTGCCAGCAGCTTAGGGACAGGGTACGAGACCCAGTACTTC. It encodes CASSLGTGYETQYF.

The J gene is TRBJ2-7, the V gene TRBV12-3 or TRBV12-4; D remains unclear. Trimming took 4 bases from V and 3 from J, leaving 13 bases between them. The CDR3 consists of 14 residues. The DNA for the CDR3 is TGTGCCAGCAGTTCGCCTAGGGCAATCTACGAGCAGTACTTC. Encoded protein: CASSSPRAIYEQYF.

The J gene is TRBJ2-7, the V gene TRBV5-1; TRBD1 aligns across 9 bases. CDR3 length equals 14 residues. V dropped 5 bases and J dropped 6; count of bases not matched to a gene: 9. The germline V gene has CDR1 SGHRS and CDR2 YFSETQ. CDR3: CASSMWTGAAEQYF. Here the CDR3 DNA reads TGCGCCAGCAGTATGTGGACAGGGGCCGCCGAGCAGTACTTC.

V and J are TRBV9 and TRBJ2-6; no definite D call. The V gene lost 1 base and the J gene lost 0 bases, with 11 bases spanning the gap. Per germline, CDR1 SGDLS and CDR2 YYNGEE. The CDR3 loop spans 17 amino acids. The CDR3 loop reads CASSVNLTPSGANVLTF. The CDR3 DNA is TGTGCCAGCAGCGTAAACCTGACACCCTCTGGGGCCAACGTCCTGACTTTC.

There are many counts of this clonotype. The chain employs TRBV29-1 and TRBJ2-5; D not certain. There are 11 residues in the CDR3. Germline V gives CDR1 SQVTM, CDR2 ANQGSEA. The germline V and J ends were trimmed by 6 bases and 3 bases, with 8 bases remaining between them. CDR3 bases: TGCAGCGTAAACAGCGAAGAGACCCAGTACTTC. Translation: CSVNSEETQYF.

This clonotype was seen more than once but under ten times. The chain links TRBV12-3 or TRBV12-4 to TRBJ2-3; the match to TRBD1 covers 11 bases. V dropped 3 bases and J dropped 3; count of bases not matched to a gene: 2. This CDR3 is 15 amino acids long. CDR3: CASSFGQGATDTQYF. The CDR3 nucleotides are TGTGCCAGCAGTTTCGGACAGGGGGCTACAGATACGCAGTATTTT.

V gene TRBV20-1 combines with J gene TRBJ2-1; D unresolved. V dropped 5 bases and J dropped 6 bases, with 14 bases sitting between them. The length of the CDR3 is 13 residues. Germline CDR1 DFQATT, CDR2 SNEGSKA (reference sequence). CDR3 residues: CSAPNTNRNEQFF. The CDR3 DNA reads as TGCAGTGCTCCGAATACCAACCGCAATGAGCAGTTCTTC.

This clonotype occurred a few times. V gene TRBV10-2 combines with J gene TRBJ2-5, with 9 nucleotides matching TRBD2. Unmatched junction bases numbered 12, after V lost 6 bases and J lost 10 bases. Germline CDR1 reads WSHSY; CDR2 reads SAAADI. The CDR3 has 14 amino acids. For the CDR3, the DNA is TGCGCCAGCAGGCCATCTCGGGCGGGGGGGGACCAGTACTTC. This codes for CASRPSRAGGDQYF.

The chain uses TRBV29-1 and TRBJ2-7; a possible D gene is TRBD1 (6 bases). The CDR3 extends over 12 amino acids. V gave up 5 bases and J gave up 4 bases, with 12 bases separating them. The germline V gene encodes CDR1 SQVTM and CDR2 ANQGSEA. The CDR3 protein is CSVRDKRYEQYF. In DNA form, the CDR3 reads TGCAGCGTTCGGGACAAACGTTACGAGCAGTACTTC.

This clonotype has ten or more counts. V gene TRBV5-1 combines with J gene TRBJ2-2; the D is unclear. CDR3 length equals 11 residues. The ends were cut back, 7 bases at V and 8 bases at J, with 9 bases in the middle. Looked up from germline, CDR1 is SGHRS and CDR2 is YFSETQ. Here the CDR3 reads CASESRGELFF. CDR3 in DNA: TGCGCCAGCGAATCCCGGGGGGAGCTGTTTTTT.

In this sample, this clonotype turned up a few times. The chain carries TRBV5-1 and TRBJ1-1; a weak D match, TRBD1 (5 bases). V was trimmed by 1 base and J by 4 bases, leaving 11 bases between them. The CDR3 contains 14 residues. The germline V gene has CDR1 SGHRS and CDR2 YFSETQ. As DNA, the CDR3 is TGCGCCAGCAGCTTGATGCAGGGAACCACTGAAGCTTTCTTT. This codes for CASSLMQGTTEAFF.

The J gene is TRBJ2-5, the V gene TRBV20-1, with D hard to call. Germline loops: CDR1 DFQATT, CDR2 SNEGSKA (reference sequence). The CDR3 is 12 amino acids. Trimming shortened V by 3 bases and J by 5 bases, and 10 bases separated the two germline ends. CDR3 residues: CSARRPGETQYF. The CDR3 bases are TGCAGTGCTAGGCGACCCGGGGAGACCCAGTACTTC.

As to this clonotype: The junction differs from germline at one of its ends, possibly a read error. The rearrangement joins TRBV13 to TRBJ2-3, with 15 positions matching TRBD2. Germline loops: CDR1 PRHDT, CDR2 FYEKMQ (reference sequence). The CDR3 is made up of 17 amino acids. The CDR3 reads CAGSPRWTSGGVHTQYF. Written as DNA, the CDR3 is TGTGCCGGCAGCCCACGCTGGACTAGCGGGGGGGTTCATACGCAGTATTTT.

This clonotype was picked up a small number of times. The chain employs TRBV6-2 or TRBV6-3 and TRBJ1-5, with D perhaps matching TRBD1 (5 bases). The ends were cut back, 5 bases at V and 5 bases at J, with 16 bases in the middle. This CDR3 contains 15 residues. Germline V gives CDR1 MNHEY, CDR2 SVGEGT. The CDR3 spells CASSAPPGLYQPQHF. CDR3 nucleotides: TGTGCCAGCAGTGCCCCACCGGGACTATATCAGCCCCAGCATTTT.

Only a few counts were recorded for this clonotype. CDR3 DNA: TGTGCCAGCAGCCAAGAGGTTGAGAGCCAAATGGAGGAGACCCAGTACTTC. Its protein product is CASSQEVESQMEETQYF. The chain joins TRBV3-1 to TRBJ2-5, with D uncertain. V was cut by 0 bases and J by 5 bases, with 19 bases left in between. The CDR3 consists of 17 residues. CDR1 and CDR2 (germline): LGHDT, YNNKEL (reference sequence).

Comment on this clonotype: One junction end does not reproduce the germline sequence, and a read error may be involved. The chain employs TRBV6-5 and TRBJ2-5; D not resolved. The DNA matches TRBJ2-7 better at its end, which makes the J call doubtful. The CDR3 has 14 amino acids. CDR1 MNHEY and CDR2 SVGAGI come from the germline V gene. CDR3 residues: CTSSYSVGTYEQYF. The CDR3 DNA reads TGTACCAGCAGTTACTCGGTCGGCACCTACGAGCAGTACTTC.

The V call is TRBV12-3 or TRBV12-4, the J call TRBJ1-2, with 7 bases fitting TRBD1. V lost 2 bases, J lost 6 bases, and 15 bases stayed unmatched. The CDR3 has 17 residues. CDR3 protein: CASSLYAGGSVGNGYTF. In nucleotides, the CDR3 is TGTGCCAGCAGTTTATATGCAGGGGGTAGCGTCGGGAATGGCTACACCTTC.

This clonotype was seen a few times. The chain combines TRBV4-1 with TRBJ1-3; D is undetermined. The length of the CDR3 is 15 residues. V shed 5 bases and J shed 8 bases, with 19 bases lying between them. Per germline, CDR1 MGHRA and CDR2 YSYEKL. The CDR3 coding sequence is TGCGCCAGCAGCTTCCAAGGAAGGGAGGGAGACACCATATATTTT. Its translation is CASSFQGREGDTIYF.

This clonotype was seen a few times. Germline is not matched at one junction end, which may reflect a read error. J is TRBJ1-4 and V is TRBV3-1; 8 nucleotides line up with TRBD1. The CDR3 sequence is 15 residues long. From germline, CDR1 is LGHDT and CDR2 YNNKEL (reference sequence). CDR3 in DNA: TGTGCCAGCAGTCGTATTTCAGGGGGCACGGAAAAACTGCTTTTT. Its translation is CASSRISGGTEKLLF.

This clonotype appeared once. The chain is built from TRBV7-9 and TRBJ2-1, with a weak D call TRBD1 (6 bases). CDR1 is SEHNR, CDR2 FQNEAQ, per germline (reference sequence). The CDR3 runs 14 residues. The V gene lost 5 bases and the J gene lost 9 bases, with 17 bases spanning the gap. This chain's CDR3 is CASSPDRLAGEQFF. CDR3 bases: TGTGCCAGCAGCCCCGACAGGCTGGCCGGTGAGCAGTTCTTC.

The chain uses TRBV20-1 and TRBJ1-5, with D uncertain. The CDR3 sequence is 18 residues long. The V gene's germline CDR1 is DFQATT and CDR2 SNEGSKA (reference sequence). The V and J ends lost 0 bases and 0 bases respectively, with 18 bases between them. CDR3 in DNA: TGCAGTGCTAGAGATTACCCCAGGTTTCACTATAGCAATCAGCCCCAGCATTTT. Translation gives CSARDYPRFHYSNQPQHF.

V usage is TRBV28 and J usage is TRBJ2-5; the match to TRBD1 covers 7 bases. The J call could be wrong; TRBJ2-7 is a better fit for the DNA end. This CDR3 has 17 residues. Germline V gives CDR1 MDHEN, CDR2 SYDVKM. The CDR3 protein is CASSWDSILSSGHEQYF. CDR3 coding DNA: TGTGCCAGCAGTTGGGACAGCATTCTTTCTTCGGGGCACGAGCAGTACTTC.

This clonotype was counted only a few times. One junction end disagrees with the germline gene, perhaps due to a read error. This chain uses TRBV12-3 or TRBV12-4 with TRBJ2-5; TRBD2 matches at 8 bases. The CDR3 has 17 residues. The CDR3 region is CAGSLGMGAGGRETQYF. Here the CDR3 DNA reads TGTGCCGGCAGTTTAGGGATGGGGGCGGGGGGCAGAGAGACCCAGTACTTC.

The chain couples TRBV12-3 or TRBV12-4 to TRBJ2-7; TRBD1 or TRBD2 may be the D gene (6 bases each). CDR3 length: 13 residues. The V and J ends lost 7 bases and 7 bases respectively, with 17 bases between them. CDR3 nucleotide sequence: TGTGCCAGCACCTTAAGGGGGGCAAGGGAGCAGTACTTC. As protein: CASTLRGAREQYF.

This clonotype appeared a few times. The genes are TRBV28 and TRBJ2-1, with 7 bases fitting TRBD1. The DNA end is more similar to TRBJ2-7, so the J call may be wrong. This CDR3 region has 15 residues. CDR1 is MDHEN, CDR2 SYDVKM, per germline. CDR3 DNA: TGTGCCAGCAGTTTCTCCACCAGGGGGTCGGGGGAGCAGTACTTC. Its protein is CASSFSTRGSGEQYF.